This T cell receptor (beta chain) was found in a study of early T cells in non-severe SARS-CoV-2 infection. Study-wide background: The input, bulk RNA from unsorted whole blood, was sequenced, and chains were unpaired.

The CDR3 is 16 residues long. Trimming cost V 3 bases and J 0 bases, with 9 bases left between them. Germline assignment: CDR1 MNHEY and CDR2 SMNVEV (reference sequence). cDNA molecules, individually, were tagged with unique molecular identifiers. Via MiXCR, TCRdb re-called the 5' RACE reads, giving one row per CDR3 protein. The table includes roughly 41,000 distinct CDR3 sequences, 5.8% detected once. This clonotype came up many times. The source material was whole blood. This receptor was taken from an adult who was a healthcare worker with PCR-confirmed SARS-CoV-2 infection or an uninfected control (not recorded which). This chain connects TRBV27 to TRBJ1-6; tentative D call: TRBD1 (5 bases). This chain's CDR3 is CASSLGGGSYNSPLHF. The CDR3 nucleotides are TGTGCCAGCAGTTTGGGGGGGGGCTCCTATAATTCACCCCTCCACTTT.